The 9 T cell receptor beta chains below were found in one sample sequenced in a study of CD8 T cells in ankylosing spondylitis. Broader study findings: A motif of under ten highly homologous TCR beta variants was seen as apparently characteristic of ankylosing spondylitis blood.

MiXCR was run by TCRdb on the 5' RACE reads, yielding one entry per CDR3 protein. There are fewer than 550,000 distinct CDR3 sequences in the sample; approximately 5% occur only once, and roughly 3.3% lies in the top ten. These receptors have no known antigen. The source material was blood, either unsorted or a sorted T cell fraction (not recorded which). These receptors were collected from a male donor with ankylosing spondylitis.

There are many counts of this clonotype. This sequence joins TRBV7-9 and TRBJ2-7; tentatively, D is TRBD1 or TRBD2 (5 bases each). Germline V gene data show CDR1 as SEHNR and CDR2 as FQNEAQ (reference sequence). The ends were cut back, 2 bases at V and 6 bases at J, with 14 bases in the middle. This CDR3 has 14 residues. CDR3 loop: CASSLYQGVGEQYF. The CDR3 region has the DNA TGTGCCAGCAGCTTATACCAGGGAGTAGGCGAGCAGTACTTC.

At least ten counts were recorded for this clonotype. The chain is built from TRBV29-1 and TRBJ2-1, with D uncertain. Trimming cost V 5 bases and J 5 bases, with 10 bases left between them. The V gene's germline CDR1 is SQVTM and CDR2 ANQGSEA. The CDR3 is 12 residues long. The CDR3 loop is CSVRYQHNEQFF. The CDR3 DNA follows: TGCAGCGTTCGTTACCAGCACAATGAGCAGTTCTTC.

This clonotype was seen repeatedly, ten times or more. The chain links TRBV29-1 to TRBJ1-2, with a possible D match to TRBD1 (5 bases). Per germline, CDR1 SQVTM and CDR2 ANQGSEA. Trimming took off 7 bases at V and 7 bases at J, with 19 bases between the two ends. The CDR3 extends over 13 amino acids. The CDR3 here is CSAAGLGGSGYTF. CDR3 in DNA: TGCAGCGCCGCGGGGCTGGGGGGATCTGGCTACACCTTC.

At least ten counts were recorded for this clonotype. The genes are TRBV7-2 and TRBJ1-2; TRBD1 agrees at 9 bases. The CDR3 extends over 14 amino acids. The ends lost 6 bases at V and 4 bases at J; junction bases unmatched: 6. Germline V lookup: CDR1 SGHTA, CDR2 FQGNSA. CDR3 DNA sequence: TGTGCCAGCAGTACTACAGGGGGCGGCTATGGCTACACCTTC. Encoded protein: CASSTTGGGYGYTF.

The chain uses TRBV15 and TRBJ2-1; the D gene is possibly TRBD1 (7 bases). The V end lost 3 bases, the J end lost 0 bases, and 21 bases lay between the germline ends. The CDR3 has 19 residues. The germline gives CDR1 LNHNV, CDR2 YYDKDF (reference sequence). The CDR3 sequence: CATSSPFFLRDSSYNEQFF. The CDR3 DNA is TGTGCCACCAGCAGTCCCTTCTTTTTGCGGGACAGCTCCTACAATGAGCAGTTCTTC.

The chain employs TRBV6-1 and TRBJ2-7; D remains unclear. The V end lost 6 bases, the J end lost 6 bases, and 15 bases lay between the germline ends. CDR3 size: 13 residues. CDR1 and CDR2 (germline): MNHNS, SASEGT. CDR3 sequence: CASSRVPSLEQYF. For the CDR3, the DNA is TGTGCCAGCAGCCGGGTTCCCTCCCTCGAGCAGTACTTC.

There are many counts of this clonotype. The rearrangement joins TRBV18 to TRBJ2-3; D ambiguous. The CDR3 sequence is 16 residues long. Trimming removed 5 bases at V and 4 bases at J, with 19 bases between. The germline CDR1 and CDR2 sequences are KGHSH and LQKENI. As DNA, the CDR3 is TGTGCCAGCTCAACCCCTTTGGGAATTACATCAGATACGCAGTATTTT. Translated, it gives CASSTPLGITSDTQYF.

Many counts were recorded for this clonotype. The chain uses TRBV7-8 and TRBJ1-6; TRBD1 is a possible D gene (5 bases). V lost 5 bases and J lost 3, with 8 bases in between. Per the germline V gene, CDR1 is SGHVS and CDR2 is FQNEAQ. CDR3 size: 14 residues. CDR3 sequence (DNA): TGTGCCAGCAGCAGGACACTCTATAATTCACCCCTCCACTTT. This translates into CASSRTLYNSPLHF. Complete variable domain (other parts from reference TRBV7-8 and TRBJ1-6): GAGVSQSPRYKVAKRGQDVALRCDPISGHVSLFWYQQALGQGPEFLTYFQNEAQLDKSGLPSDRFFAERPEGSVSTLKIQRTQQEDSAVYLCASSRTLYNSPLHFGNGTRLTVT.

This clonotype was recorded a few times. The V gene is TRBV4-1, the J gene TRBJ2-5; D is possibly TRBD2 (5 bases). The V gene lost 4 bases and the J gene lost 3 bases, with 27 bases spanning the gap. Germline V gene sequence: CDR1 MGHRA, CDR2 YSYEKL. The length of the CDR3 is 19 residues. DNA of the CDR3: TGCGCCAGCAGCCCGGATCCCCGGGATGAGGTTTCGGTGGAAGAGACCCAGTACTTC. This sequence encodes CASSPDPRDEVSVEETQYF.